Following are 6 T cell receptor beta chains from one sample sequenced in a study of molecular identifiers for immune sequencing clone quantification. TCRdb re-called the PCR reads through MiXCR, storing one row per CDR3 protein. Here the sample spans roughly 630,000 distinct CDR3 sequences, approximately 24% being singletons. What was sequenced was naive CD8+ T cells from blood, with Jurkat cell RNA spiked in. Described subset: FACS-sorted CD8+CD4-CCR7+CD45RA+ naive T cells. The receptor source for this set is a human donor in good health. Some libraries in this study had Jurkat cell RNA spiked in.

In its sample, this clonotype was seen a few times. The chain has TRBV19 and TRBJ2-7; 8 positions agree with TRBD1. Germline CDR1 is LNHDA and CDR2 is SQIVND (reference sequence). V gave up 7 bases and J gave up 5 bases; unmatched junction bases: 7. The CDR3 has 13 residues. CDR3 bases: TGTGCCAGTATGGGGGACAGGATCAACGAGCAGTACTTC. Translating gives CASMGDRINEQYF. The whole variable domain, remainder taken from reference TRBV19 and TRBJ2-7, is DGGITQSPKYLFRKEGQNVTLSCEQNLNHDAMYWYRQDPGQGLRLIYYSQIVNDFQKGDIAEGYSVSREKKESFPLTVTSAQKNPTAFYLCASMGDRINEQYFGPGTRLTVT.

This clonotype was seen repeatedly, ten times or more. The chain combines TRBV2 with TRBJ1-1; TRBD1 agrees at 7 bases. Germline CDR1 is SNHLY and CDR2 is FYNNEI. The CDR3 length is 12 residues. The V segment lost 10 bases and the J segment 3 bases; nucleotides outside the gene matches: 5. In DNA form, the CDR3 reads TGTGCCATTCAGGGGGGATACACTGAAGCTTTCTTT. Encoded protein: CAIQGGYTEAFF.

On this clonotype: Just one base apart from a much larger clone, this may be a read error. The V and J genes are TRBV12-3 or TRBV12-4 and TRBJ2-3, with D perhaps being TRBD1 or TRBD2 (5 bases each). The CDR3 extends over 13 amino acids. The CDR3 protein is CDSSPGTSDTQYF. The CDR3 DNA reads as TGTGACAGCAGTCCAGGGACGTCGGATACGCAGTATTTT.

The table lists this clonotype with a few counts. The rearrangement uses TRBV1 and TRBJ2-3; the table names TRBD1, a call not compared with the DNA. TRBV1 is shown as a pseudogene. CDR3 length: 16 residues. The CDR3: CTSSQETGRETDTQYF. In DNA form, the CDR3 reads TGCACCAGCAGCCAAGAGACAGGGAGGGAAACAGATACGCAGTATTTT.

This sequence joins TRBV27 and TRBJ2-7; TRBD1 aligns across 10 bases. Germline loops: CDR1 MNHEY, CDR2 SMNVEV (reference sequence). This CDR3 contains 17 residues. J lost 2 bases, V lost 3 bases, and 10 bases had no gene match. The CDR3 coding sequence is TGTGCCAGCAGTTTTATTCTCGGGACAGGGGCGACCTACGAGCAGTACTTC. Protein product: CASSFILGTGATYEQYF.

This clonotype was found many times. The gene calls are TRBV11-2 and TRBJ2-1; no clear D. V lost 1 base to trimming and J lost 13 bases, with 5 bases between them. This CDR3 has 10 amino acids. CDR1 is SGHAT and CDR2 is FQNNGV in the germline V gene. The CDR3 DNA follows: TGTGCCAGCAGCTTAGGAATACAGTTCTTC. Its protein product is CASSLGIQFF.